These 19 T cell receptor beta chains were sequenced from one sample in a study of Graves' ophthalmopathy and Graves' hyperthyroidism. From RNA, the CDR3 regions of TCR beta chains were amplified and sequenced. The first round was an RT-PCR with HTBI primers, and the second round was a multiplex PCR. TCRdb fed the multiplex PCR reads into MiXCR, producing one record per CDR3 protein. Counted here are over a million distinct CDR3 sequences, about 38% occurring once; the ten biggest clones make up 11%. The sample was peripheral blood or thyroid tissue (not recorded which). All receptors derive from an adult man with Graves' hyperthyroidism.

The chain recombines TRBV20-1 with TRBJ2-5; weak D call: TRBD1 (7 bases). The CDR3 totals 12 residues. Germline CDR1 DFQATT, CDR2 SNEGSKA (reference sequence). The CDR3 loop is CSVQGGRETQYF. The CDR3 bases are TGCAGCGTTCAGGGGGGCAGGGAGACCCAGTACTTC.

This clonotype has a handful of counts. The genes are TRBV10-3 and TRBJ2-2; 7 nucleotides agree with TRBD2. The germline V gene encodes CDR1 ENHRY and CDR2 SYGVKD. Trimming at V came to 6 bases and at J to 1 base, leaving 8 bases not matched to a gene. The CDR3 totals 16 residues. The CDR3 region is CAIRFSSGMNTGELFF. Written as DNA, the CDR3 is TGTGCCATCAGATTTTCTAGCGGCATGAACACCGGGGAGCTGTTTTTT.

V usage is TRBV6-6 and J usage is TRBJ1-6; 11 positions match TRBD1. J gave up 10 bases and V 6 bases, and 11 bases lay outside the gene matches. There are 16 residues in the CDR3. Germline assignment: CDR1 MNHNY and CDR2 SVGAGI (reference sequence). The DNA for the CDR3 is TGTGCCAGCAGAACCGGGACAGGGGGTTTGTACTCACCCCTCCACTTT. It specifies CASRTGTGGLYSPLHF.

About this clonotype: This sequence may be a read error, since a much larger clone differs from it by one base. The chain links TRBV2 to TRBJ2-7, with D unresolved. The CDR3 is 10 residues long. The germline V gene has CDR1 SNHLY and CDR2 FYNNEI. CDR3 in DNA: TGTGCCAGCAGCCAGTCCGAGCGGTACTTC. Its translation is CASSQSERYF.

This clonotype was detected ten times or more. The chain employs TRBV10-3 and TRBJ2-7; D is uncertain. The CDR3 has 13 amino acids. CDR1 and CDR2 (germline): ENHRY, SYGVKD. V lost 2 bases and J lost 6, with 11 bases in between. In DNA form, the CDR3 reads TGTGCCATCAGTGAGCCGCAGGTGTCCGAGCAGTACTTC. Translating it yields CAISEPQVSEQYF.

Concerning this clonotype: This may be a read error: a much more frequent sequence differs by one nucleotide. V and J are TRBV12-3 or TRBV12-4 and TRBJ1-2; tentatively, D is TRBD1 (6 bases). The CDR3 covers 14 residues. Written as DNA, the CDR3 is TGTGGCAGCAGTTTAGGGACACCCTTCTATGGCTACACCTTC. It yields the protein CGSSLGTPFYGYTF.

This clonotype was recorded many times. This rearrangement joins TRBV6-6 to TRBJ2-7; D is ambiguous. This CDR3 has 13 amino acids. The V end lost 10 bases, the J end lost 10 bases, and 23 bases lay between the germline ends. In germline, CDR1 is MNHNY, CDR2 SVGAGI (reference sequence). CDR3 bases: TGTGCCATCAAAGGGCCGACTTCGAGTGCCCAGTACTTC. This sequence encodes CAIKGPTSSAQYF.

Written as DNA, the CDR3 is TGTGCCAGCAGCCCGGAGATGGTGACAACTAATGAAAAACTGTTTTTT. It yields the protein CASSPEMVTTNEKLFF. J is TRBJ1-4 and V is TRBV9; D gene uncertain. Germline lookup yields CDR1 SGDLS and CDR2 YYNGEE. The CDR3 loop spans 16 amino acids. The V end lost 4 bases, the J end lost 0 bases, and 13 bases lay between the germline ends.

This clonotype was picked up a small number of times. The chain combines TRBV3-1 with TRBJ2-2; tentative D call: TRBD1 (5 bases). The ends were cut back, 0 bases at V and 5 bases at J, with 10 bases in the middle. The germline CDR1 and CDR2 sequences are LGHDT and YNNKEL (reference sequence). The CDR3 loop spans 15 amino acids. The CDR3 DNA sequence: TGTGCCAGCAGCCAAGATACAGGATATACCGGGGAGCTGTTTTTT. It encodes CASSQDTGYTGELFF.

The chain links TRBV30 to TRBJ1-1, with D unresolved. This CDR3 comprises 12 residues. CDR1 and CDR2 from the germline V gene are GTSNPN and SVGIG (reference sequence). V was pared by 5 bases and J by 1 base, with 8 bases between. The CDR3, as DNA: TGTGCCTGGGGACGTAGGAACACTGAAGCTTTCTTT. Protein: CAWGRRNTEAFF.

With regard to this clonotype: The junction shows a germline mismatch at one end, possibly a read error. The chain employs TRBV4-3 and TRBJ2-7, with no clear D. The CDR3 runs 13 residues. Germline CDR1 is LGHNA and CDR2 is YSLEER. The DNA for the CDR3 is TGCGCCAGCAGTTCTGGGTACGGCTACAAGCAGTACTTC. Translated: CASSSGYGYKQYF.

Only a few counts were recorded for this clonotype. J is TRBJ2-3 and V is TRBV5-1, with a possible D match to TRBD2 (5 bases). The CDR3 is 12 residues long. CDR1 is SGHRS, CDR2 YFSETQ, per germline. V was shortened by 4 bases and J by 7 bases, with 10 bases between the two germline ends. Here the CDR3 DNA reads TGCGCCAGCAGCCTAGAGGGTTATACGCAGTATTTT. This sequence encodes CASSLEGYTQYF.

In its sample, this clonotype was seen many times. The rearrangement links TRBV7-2 to TRBJ2-5; maybe TRBD2 (5 bases). Germline V gene data show CDR1 as SGHTA and CDR2 as FQGNSA. The CDR3 sequence is 15 residues long. V dropped 5 bases and J dropped 4 bases, with 17 bases sitting between them. CDR3 sequence reads: CASSRSRGYGETQYF. The DNA of the CDR3 is TGTGCCAGCAGCAGAAGTCGGGGTTATGGAGAGACCCAGTACTTC.

As regards this clonotype: This may arise from a read error, as a much more abundant clone is one base away. Here the CDR3 omits its conserved ending phenylalanine or tryptophan, so a read error is the likely source. This chain uses TRBV7-9 with TRBJ2-5, with D unclear. The CDR3 has 12 amino acids. The germline V and J ends were trimmed by 6 bases and 5 bases, with 10 bases remaining between them. CDR1 SEHNR and CDR2 FQNEAQ come from the germline V gene (reference sequence). As DNA, the CDR3 is TGTGCCAGCAGGTCCCGATCTGAGACCCAGTACTAC. The encoded protein is CASRSRSETQYY.

The sample holds a few counts of this clonotype. V gene TRBV10-3 combines with J gene TRBJ1-6; TRBD1 aligns across 7 bases. This CDR3 region has 15 residues. Trimming at V came to 2 bases and at J to 6 bases, leaving 4 bases not matched to a gene. Germline values: CDR1 ENHRY, CDR2 SYGVKD. The CDR3 loop is CAISEPGTANSPLHF. The CDR3 DNA reads TGTGCCATCAGTGAGCCCGGGACAGCTAATTCACCCCTCCACTTT.

In regard to this clonotype: A much larger clone lies one base from this, so it may be a read error. The genes are TRBV24-1 and TRBJ2-5; 7 bases are a match to TRBD1. The CDR3 is made up of 13 amino acids. Losses at the gene ends were 10 bases for V and 1 base for J; bases not matched to a gene: 5. The germline gives CDR1 KGHDR, CDR2 SFDVKD. The CDR3 sequence: CATERGPQETQYF. The CDR3, as DNA: TGTGCCACGGAAAGGGGGCCCCAAGAGACCCAGTACTTC.

In regard to this clonotype: As the CDR3 is not closed by the conserved phenylalanine or tryptophan, this likely results from a read error. V is TRBV20-1 and J is TRBJ2-7; possibly TRBD2 for D (6 bases). Germline V gene lookup returns CDR1 DFQATT and CDR2 SNEGSKA (reference sequence). The CDR3 is 13 residues long. V lost 7 bases to trimming and J lost 3 bases, with 16 bases between them. As DNA, the CDR3 is TGCAGTGTTTCCGGGCAGGGAGGCTACGAGCAGTACTCC. As protein: CSVSGQGGYEQYS.

The chain has TRBV11-2 and TRBJ2-2, with 13 nucleotides matching TRBD2. Germline V gene data show CDR1 as SGHAT and CDR2 as FQNNGV. This CDR3 comprises 16 residues. V dropped 3 bases and J dropped 7; count of bases not matched to a gene: 5. The CDR3 region is CASSFGTSGMVGELFF. The CDR3 DNA reads TGTGCCAGCAGCTTCGGGACTAGCGGGATGGTCGGGGAGCTGTTTTTT.

The chain uses TRBV5-1 and TRBJ1-2; 7 bases are a match to TRBD1. The germline gives CDR1 SGHRS, CDR2 YFSETQ. The CDR3 spans 15 residues. Unmatched junction bases numbered 15, after V lost 2 bases and J lost 11 bases. This CDR3 is CASSFSSEGASLYTF. The CDR3 nucleotides read TGCGCCAGCAGCTTCAGTTCGGAGGGGGCGTCCCTATACACCTTC.